This T cell receptor (beta chain) was identified in a study of cytomegalovirus exposure and HLA in healthy donors. As regards this clone: The junction departs from germline at one end; a sequencing error may be responsible.

Samples came from healthy bone marrow donors. The CDR3 sequence is 14 residues long. Germline CDR1 reads MGHDK; CDR2 reads SYGVNS. This PCR relied on a set of 60 Vbeta primers and 13 Jbeta primers. Assay used: immunoSEQ multiplex PCR; TCRdb lists only in-frame clones, some missing. The data hold over 200,000 clones, with 78% observed a single time. The genes are TRBV25-1 and TRBJ1-5, with a tentative D call TRBD1 (6 bases). Sequencing was carried out using PBMCs. The receptor was derived from a male donor in good health and CMV-seronegative. The chain's CDR3 is CASSQQGSHQPQHF. CDR3 DNA sequence: TGTGCCAGCAGTCAACAGGGTAGCCATCAGCCCCAGCATTTT.